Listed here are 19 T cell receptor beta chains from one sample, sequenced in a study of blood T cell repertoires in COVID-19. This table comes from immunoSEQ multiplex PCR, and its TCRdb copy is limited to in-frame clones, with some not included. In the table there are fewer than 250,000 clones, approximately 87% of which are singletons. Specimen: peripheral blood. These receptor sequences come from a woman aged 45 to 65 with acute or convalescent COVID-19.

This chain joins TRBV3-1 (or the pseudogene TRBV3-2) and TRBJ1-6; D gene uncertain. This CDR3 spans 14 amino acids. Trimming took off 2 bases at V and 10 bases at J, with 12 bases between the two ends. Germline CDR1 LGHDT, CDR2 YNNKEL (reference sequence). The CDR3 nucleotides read TGTGCCAGCAGCCAAATGGTGAGGGAATCACCCCTCCACTTT. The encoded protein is CASSQMVRESPLHF.

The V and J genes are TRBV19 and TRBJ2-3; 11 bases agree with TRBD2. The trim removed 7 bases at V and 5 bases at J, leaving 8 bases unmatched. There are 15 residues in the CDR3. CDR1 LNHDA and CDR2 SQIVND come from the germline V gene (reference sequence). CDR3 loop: CASKIAGGPGDTQYF. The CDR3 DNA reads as TGTGCCAGTAAAATAGCGGGGGGGCCAGGAGATACGCAGTATTTT.

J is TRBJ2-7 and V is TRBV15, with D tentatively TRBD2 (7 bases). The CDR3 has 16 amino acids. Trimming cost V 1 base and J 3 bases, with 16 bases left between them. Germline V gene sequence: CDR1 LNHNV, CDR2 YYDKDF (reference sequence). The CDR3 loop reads CATSRGGGQGIYEQYF. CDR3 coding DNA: TGTGCCACCAGCAGAGGGGGGGGCCAGGGTATCTACGAGCAGTACTTC.

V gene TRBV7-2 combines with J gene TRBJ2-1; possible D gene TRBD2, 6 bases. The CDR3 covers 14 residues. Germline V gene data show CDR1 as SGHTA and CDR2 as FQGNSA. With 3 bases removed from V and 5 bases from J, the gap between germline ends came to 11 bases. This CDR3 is CASSLPTSHNEQFF. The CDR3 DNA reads TGTGCCAGCAGCTTGCCCACTAGCCACAATGAGCAGTTCTTC. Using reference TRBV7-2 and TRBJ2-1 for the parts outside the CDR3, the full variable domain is GAGVSQSPSNKVTEKGKDVELRCDPISGHTALYWYRQSLGQGLEFLIYFQGNSAPDKSGLPSDRFSAERTGGSVSTLTIQRTQQEDSAVYLCASSLPTSHNEQFFGPGTRLTVL.

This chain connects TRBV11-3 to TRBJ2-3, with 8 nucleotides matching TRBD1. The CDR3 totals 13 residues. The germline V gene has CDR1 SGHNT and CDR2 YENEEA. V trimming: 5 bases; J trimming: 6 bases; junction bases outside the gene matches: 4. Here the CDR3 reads CASSRTGMDTQYF. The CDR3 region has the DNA TGTGCCAGCAGCCGGACAGGGATGGATACGCAGTATTTT.

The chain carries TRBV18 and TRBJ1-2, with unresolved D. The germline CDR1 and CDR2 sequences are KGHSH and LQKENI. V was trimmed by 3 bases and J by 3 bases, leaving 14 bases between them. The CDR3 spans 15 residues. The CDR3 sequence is CASSPVEGSYYGYTF. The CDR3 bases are TGTGCCAGCTCACCGGTCGAGGGCTCCTACTATGGCTACACCTTC.

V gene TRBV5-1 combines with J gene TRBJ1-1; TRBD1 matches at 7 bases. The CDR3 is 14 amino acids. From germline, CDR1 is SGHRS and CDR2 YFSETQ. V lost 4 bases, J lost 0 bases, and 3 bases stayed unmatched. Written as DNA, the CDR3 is TGCGCCAGCAGCGCCCAGGGGGTGAACACTGAAGCTTTCTTT. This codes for CASSAQGVNTEAFF. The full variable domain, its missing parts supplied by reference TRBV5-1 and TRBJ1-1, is KAGVTQTPRYLIKTRGQQVTLSCSPISGHRSVSWYQQTPGQGLQFLFEYFSETQRNKGNFPGRFSGRQFSNSRSEMNVSTLELGDSALYLCASSAQGVNTEAFFGQGTRLTVV.

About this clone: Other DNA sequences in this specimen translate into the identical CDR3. The CDR3 here is CASTGDSGANVLTF. DNA for the CDR3: TGTGCCAGCACAGGCGACTCTGGGGCCAACGTCCTGACTTTC. The chain uses TRBV18 and TRBJ2-6; TRBD1 might be the D (5 bases). The CDR3 sequence is 14 residues long. Germline V lookup: CDR1 KGHSH, CDR2 LQKENI. V lost 8 bases and J 0 bases, leaving 8 bases between the germline ends.

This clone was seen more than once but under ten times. The CDR3 is CASSLGTSGRAGIGYEQYF. The CDR3 region has the DNA TGTGCCAGCAGCCTAGGGACTAGCGGGAGGGCCGGGATAGGCTACGAGCAGTACTTC. V usage is TRBV7-2 and J usage is TRBJ2-7; 16 bases match TRBD2. This CDR3 is 19 amino acids long. The trim removed 5 bases at V and 3 bases at J, leaving 13 bases unmatched. The germline CDR1 and CDR2 sequences are SGHTA and FQGNSA.

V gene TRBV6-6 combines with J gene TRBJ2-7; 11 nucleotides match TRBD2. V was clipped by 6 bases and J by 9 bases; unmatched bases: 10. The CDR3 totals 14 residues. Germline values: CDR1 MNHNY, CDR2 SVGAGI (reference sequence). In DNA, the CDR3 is TGTGCCAGCAGCGGGGGACTAGCGGAACAGGTGCAGTACTTC. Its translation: CASSGGLAEQVQYF.

For the CDR3, the DNA is TGTGCCACCAGTGATTCTGACAGGGGCAATGAGCAGTTCTTC. It encodes CATSDSDRGNEQFF. The chain links TRBV24-1 to TRBJ2-1; 8 nucleotides match TRBD1. The CDR3 runs to 14 residues. Looked up from germline, CDR1 is KGHDR and CDR2 is SFDVKD. V shed 2 bases and J 6 bases; nucleotides not matched to a gene: 2.

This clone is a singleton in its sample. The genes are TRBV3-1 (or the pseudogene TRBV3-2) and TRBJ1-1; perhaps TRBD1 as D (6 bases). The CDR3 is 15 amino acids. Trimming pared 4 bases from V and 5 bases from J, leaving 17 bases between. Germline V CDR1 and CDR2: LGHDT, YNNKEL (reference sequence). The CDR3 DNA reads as TGTGCCAGCAGCCGGAAAACAGGGTCGGGGACTGAAGCTTTCTTT. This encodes CASSRKTGSGTEAFF.

The CDR3 DNA follows: TGCAGCGTTGGGGCGGTCTTGGACAGGGGGGACACAGATACGCAGTATTTT. This codes for CSVGAVLDRGDTDTQYF. The rearrangement joins TRBV29-1 to TRBJ2-3; 10 nucleotides match TRBD1. Per the germline V gene, CDR1 is SQVTM and CDR2 is ANQGSEA. The J segment lost 2 bases and the V segment lost 4 bases, leaving 12 bases of the junction unmatched. The CDR3 is 17 amino acids.

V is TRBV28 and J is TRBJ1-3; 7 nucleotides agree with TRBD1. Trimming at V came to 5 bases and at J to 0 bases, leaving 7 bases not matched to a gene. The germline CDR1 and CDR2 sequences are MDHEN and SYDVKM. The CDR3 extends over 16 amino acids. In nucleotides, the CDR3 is TGTGCCAGCAGTCTGACAGGGCACCTCTCTGGAAACACCATATATTTT. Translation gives CASSLTGHLSGNTIYF.

CDR3 in amino acids: CASSQAPAAAVAFF. The CDR3 nucleotides are TGTGCCAGCAGCCAAGCTCCTGCGGCGGCGGTGGCTTTCTTT. J is TRBJ1-1 and V is TRBV3-1 (or the pseudogene TRBV3-2), with unresolved D. Germline V lookup: CDR1 LGHDT, CDR2 YNNKEL (reference sequence). CDR3 length: 14 amino acids. Deletions cut 1 base from V and 11 bases from J, with 17 bases between.

The CDR3 sequence: CASRTGDTNEKLFF. The CDR3 coding sequence is TGTGCCAGCAGGACAGGTGATACTAATGAAAAACTGTTTTTT. The V call is TRBV6-5, the J call TRBJ1-4, with a tentative D call TRBD1 (6 bases). This CDR3 has 14 residues. Germline V CDR1 and CDR2: MNHEY, SVGAGI. The V and J ends lost 6 bases and 2 bases respectively, with 10 bases between them.

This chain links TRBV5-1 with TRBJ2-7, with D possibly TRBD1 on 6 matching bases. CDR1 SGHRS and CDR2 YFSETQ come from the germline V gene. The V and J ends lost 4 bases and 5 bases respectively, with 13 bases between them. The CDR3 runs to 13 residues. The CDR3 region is CASSPPQGHEQYF. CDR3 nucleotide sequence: TGCGCCAGCAGCCCCCCACAGGGTCACGAGCAGTACTTC.

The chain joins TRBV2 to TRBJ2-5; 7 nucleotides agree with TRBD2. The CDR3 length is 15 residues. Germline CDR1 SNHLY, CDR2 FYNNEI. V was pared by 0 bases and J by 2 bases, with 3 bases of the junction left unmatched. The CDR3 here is CASSEAQLAQETQYF. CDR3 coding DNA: TGTGCCAGCAGTGAAGCGCAACTAGCGCAAGAGACCCAGTACTTC.

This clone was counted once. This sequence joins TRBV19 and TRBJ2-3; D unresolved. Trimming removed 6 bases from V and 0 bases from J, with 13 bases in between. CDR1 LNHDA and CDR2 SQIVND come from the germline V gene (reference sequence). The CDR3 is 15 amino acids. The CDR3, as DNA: TGTGCCAGTAGAAAGAGCCTAATTAGCACAGATACGCAGTATTTT. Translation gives CASRKSLISTDTQYF.